The rows below give T cell receptor beta chains drawn from one sample of a study of blood T cell repertoires in COVID-19. Some clones are missing from TCRdb's copy, which holds only in-frame ones; the method was immunoSEQ multiplex PCR. This table holds 350,000 to 400,000 clones, around 89% found once. Sequenced sample: PBMCs or T cells enriched from blood (not recorded which). Receptors originate from a young woman with acute COVID-19. Each CDR3 is given with its conserved first and last residue. Each record gives: D gene, J gene, V gene, clone size, CDR3 protein, CDR3 DNA. A D gene is named only where the DNA matches it firmly. Clone size, where shown, is once, few, many, or a class for clones that have expanded.

TRBD1 TRBJ1-5 TRBV5-6 - CASSQGVVVQPQHF TGTGCCAGCAGCCAGGGGGTAGTCGTTCAGCCCCAGCATTTT
TRBD1 TRBJ1-4 TRBV5-1 - CASSPGQGAEKLFF TGCGCCAGCAGCCCGGGACAGGGGGCAGAAAAACTGTTTTTT
TRBD2 TRBJ2-5 TRBV19 - CASSIGGLAGEETQYF TGTGCCAGTAGTATAGGGGGACTAGCGGGGGAAGAGACCCAGTACTTC
- TRBJ1-1 TRBV27 - CASSLGRNTEAFF TGTGCCAGCAGTTTAGGCAGGAACACTGAAGCTTTCTTT
TRBD1 TRBJ1-2 TRBV15 - CATSRDLAGGSYGYTF TGTGCCACCAGCAGAGATTTGGCAGGGGGTAGCTATGGCTACACCTTC
TRBD1 TRBJ1-3 TRBV5-1 - CASSPGTASGNTIYF TGCGCCAGCAGCCCGGGGACAGCCTCTGGAAACACCATATATTTT
- TRBJ1-2 TRBV6-4 few CASSASGGGRGGYGYTF TGTGCCAGCAGTGCATCGGGTGGTGGCAGGGGTGGCTATGGCTACACCTTC
TRBD1 TRBJ2-7 TRBV4-1 - CASSPRTGSSYEQYF TGCGCCAGCAGCCCACGGACAGGAAGCTCCTACGAGCAGTACTTC
TRBD2 TRBJ2-5 TRBV27 - CASSRLAGVQETQYF TGTGCCAGCAGTAGACTAGCGGGGGTCCAAGAGACCCAGTACTTC
TRBD1 TRBJ1-1 TRBV5-8 - CASSLTGGNTEAFF TGTGCCAGCAGCTTGACAGGGGGCAACACTGAAGCTTTCTTT
- TRBJ2-7 TRBV5-4 - CASSLGVERTPYEQYF TGTGCCAGCAGCTTGGGGGTGGAGCGGACCCCCTACGAGCAGTACTTC
- TRBJ1-1 TRBV6-2/TRBV6-3 - CASSYTKRTEAFF TGTGCCAGCAGTTACACAAAGCGCACTGAAGCTTTCTTT
- TRBJ2-2 TRBV10-1 - CASRRSNTGELFF TGCGCCAGCCGGCGGTCGAACACCGGGGAGCTGTTTTTT
- TRBJ1-4 TRBV9 - CASSATGGNEKLFF TGTGCCAGCAGCGCGACCGGGGGTAATGAAAAACTGTTTTTT
- TRBJ1-3 TRBV4-1 - CASSQDHRGSGNTIYF TGCGCCAGCAGCCAAGATCACCGGGGCTCTGGAAACACCATATATTTT
TRBD1 TRBJ1-4 TRBV9 - CASSSDRVTNEKLFF TGTGCCAGCAGCTCCGACAGGGTAACTAATGAAAAACTGTTTTTT
TRBD2 TRBJ2-7 TRBV18 - CASSLGTTADEQYF TGTGCCAGCTCACTGGGGACTACCGCTGACGAGCAGTACTTC
TRBD1 TRBJ2-7 TRBV6-6 - CASGVGGQGTVEQYF TGTGCCAGCGGGGTTGGAGGACAGGGGACGGTCGAGCAGTACTTC
- TRBJ1-6 TRBV2 - CATTDSHSPLHF TGTGCCACCACCGACAGCCATTCACCCCTCCACTTT
- TRBJ2-3 TRBV18 - CASSPEVYRSTDTQYF TGTGCCAGCTCACCGGAGGTGTACCGGAGCACAGATACGCAGTATTTT
- TRBJ1-4 TRBV27 - CASSKHRATNEKLFF TGTGCCAGCAGTAAACACAGGGCCACTAATGAAAAACTGTTTTTT
TRBD1 TRBJ1-2 TRBV30 - CASGTGGAGGYTF TGTGCCTCTGGGACAGGGGGCGCGGGTGGCTACACCTTC
TRBD1 TRBJ1-2 TRBV12-5 - CASGLGQRMNYGYTF TGTGCTAGTGGCCTGGGACAGCGCATGAACTATGGCTACACCTTC
- TRBJ1-1 TRBV6-2/TRBV6-3 - CASSYRVGRPSLNTEAFF TGTGCCAGCAGTTACCGGGTGGGGCGGCCCTCTCTGAACACTGAAGCTTTCTTT
TRBD2 TRBJ2-1 TRBV4-1 once CASSTTSGGAVFHYNEQFF TGCGCCAGCAGCACGACTAGCGGGGGGGCGGTCTTTCACTACAATGAGCAGTTCTTC
- TRBJ1-1 TRBV7-2 - CASSLGGRGNTEAFF TGTGCCAGCAGCTTAGGCGGGAGGGGGAACACTGAAGCTTTCTTT
- TRBJ1-5 TRBV28 - CASSHDNLNQPQHF TGTGCCAGCAGTCATGACAATCTCAATCAGCCCCAGCATTTT
TRBD1 TRBJ1-6 TRBV5-1 - CASRVTGTDNSPLHF TGCGCCAGCCGGGTAACCGGGACAGACAATTCACCCCTCCACTTT
- TRBJ2-7 TRBV3-1/TRBV3-2 - CASTTGSPYEQYF TGTGCCAGCACCACCGGGAGCCCCTACGAGCAGTACTTC
- TRBJ2-7 TRBV6-1 - CASSEEGAFDIYEQYF TGTGCCAGCAGTGAAGAAGGGGCTTTTGACATCTACGAGCAGTACTTC
TRBD1 TRBJ2-2 TRBV2 - CASSGTGRTGELFF TGTGCCAGCAGCGGGACAGGTCGGACCGGGGAGCTGTTTTTT
TRBD1 TRBJ2-7 TRBV9 - CASSVADRGSYEQYF TGTGCCAGCAGCGTAGCGGACAGGGGCTCCTACGAGCAGTACTTC
- TRBJ1-5 TRBV7-9 - CASSLGSGQPQHF TGTGCCAGCAGCTTAGGATCGGGTCAGCCCCAGCATTTT
TRBD1 TRBJ1-2 TRBV5-6 - CASSLKALGQGVRGYTF TGTGCCAGCAGCTTGAAAGCCCTGGGACAGGGGGTTAGGGGCTACACCTTC
TRBD1 TRBJ1-2 TRBV11-1 - CASSAGTDAWGYTF TGTGCCAGCAGCGCCGGGACAGACGCTTGGGGCTACACCTTC
- TRBJ1-1 TRBV18 - CASSPPSLRAEAFF TGTGCCAGCTCACCACCGTCCCTCAGGGCTGAAGCTTTCTTT
TRBD2 TRBJ2-2 TRBV5-1 - CASSTKTSGASNTGELFF TGCGCCAGCAGCACCAAGACTAGCGGGGCCTCAAACACCGGGGAGCTGTTTTTT
- TRBJ2-1 TRBV6-1 - CASSESLRGYNEQFF TGTGCCAGCAGTGAATCATTGCGAGGGTACAATGAGCAGTTCTTC
TRBD1 TRBJ2-3 TRBV30 - CAWQRGRVYTDTQYF TGTGCCTGGCAGAGGGGGCGAGTCTACACAGATACGCAGTATTTT
- TRBJ1-4 TRBV10-1 - CASSVRQGNGEKLFF TGCGCCAGCAGTGTCCGGCAGGGGAATGGTGAAAAACTGTTTTTT
- TRBJ1-6 TRBV5-6 - CARRQCNSPLHF TGTGCCAGACGACAGTGTAATTCACCCCTCCACTTT
TRBD1 TRBJ1-2 TRBV19 - CASNFQDRAYYGYTF TGTGCCAGTAACTTCCAGGACAGGGCATACTATGGCTACACCTTC
- TRBJ1-3 TRBV7-8 - CASRQFSGNTIYF TGTGCCAGCCGACAGTTCTCTGGAAACACCATATATTTT
- TRBJ1-2 TRBV2 - CASSVTGVSGYTF TGTGCCAGCAGTGTTACAGGTGTCTCGGGCTACACCTTC
TRBD2 TRBJ2-3 TRBV15 - CATSRGLAVSTDTQYF TGTGCCACCAGCAGAGGACTAGCGGTTAGCACAGATACGCAGTATTTT
TRBD2 TRBJ2-3 TRBV6-5 - CASSYHAGGNTDTQYF TGTGCCAGCAGTTACCACGCGGGGGGAAACACAGATACGCAGTATTTT
- TRBJ1-3 TRBV10-3 - CAPGVSSGNTIYF TGTGCCCCGGGGGTCAGCTCTGGAAACACCATATATTTT
- TRBJ1-2 TRBV5-4 - CASSLEAGRGGYTF TGTGCCAGCAGCTTGGAGGCAGGCCGGGGTGGCTACACCTTC
- TRBJ2-3 TRBV5-1 - CASSQQGWTDTQYF TGCGCCAGCAGCCAACAGGGTTGGACAGATACGCAGTATTTT
- TRBJ2-2 TRBV2 once CASTLLPSSTGELFF TGTGCCAGCACGCTTCTCCCTAGTTCCACCGGGGAGCTGTTTTTT
TRBD1 TRBJ1-1 TRBV27 - CASSSLIRQGRAFF TGTGCCAGCAGTAGCCTCATTCGACAGGGACGAGCTTTCTTT
TRBD1 TRBJ1-5 TRBV29-1 - CSVAPWDSKSHLINQPQHF TGCAGCGTTGCCCCCTGGGACAGTAAATCCCATTTAATTAATCAGCCCCAGCATTTT
TRBD1 TRBJ2-5 TRBV7-2 - CASSWTGLSQYF TGTGCCAGCAGCTGGACAGGGTTGTCCCAGTACTTC
TRBD2 TRBJ2-5 TRBV19 - CASRRVAGGRVRETQYF TGTGCCAGTAGGCGCGTGGCGGGGGGGCGAGTTCGAGAGACCCAGTACTTC
- TRBJ2-7 TRBV5-6 - CASTETGEASYEQYF TGTGCCAGCACCGAGACAGGCGAGGCCTCCTACGAGCAGTACTTC
- TRBJ1-2 TRBV21-1 - CASSNGVYGYTF TGTGCCAGCAGCAACGGGGTCTATGGCTACACCTTC
- TRBJ2-2 TRBV5-1 - CASSQYDRNTGELFF TGCGCCAGCAGCCAATATGACAGAAACACCGGGGAGCTGTTTTTT